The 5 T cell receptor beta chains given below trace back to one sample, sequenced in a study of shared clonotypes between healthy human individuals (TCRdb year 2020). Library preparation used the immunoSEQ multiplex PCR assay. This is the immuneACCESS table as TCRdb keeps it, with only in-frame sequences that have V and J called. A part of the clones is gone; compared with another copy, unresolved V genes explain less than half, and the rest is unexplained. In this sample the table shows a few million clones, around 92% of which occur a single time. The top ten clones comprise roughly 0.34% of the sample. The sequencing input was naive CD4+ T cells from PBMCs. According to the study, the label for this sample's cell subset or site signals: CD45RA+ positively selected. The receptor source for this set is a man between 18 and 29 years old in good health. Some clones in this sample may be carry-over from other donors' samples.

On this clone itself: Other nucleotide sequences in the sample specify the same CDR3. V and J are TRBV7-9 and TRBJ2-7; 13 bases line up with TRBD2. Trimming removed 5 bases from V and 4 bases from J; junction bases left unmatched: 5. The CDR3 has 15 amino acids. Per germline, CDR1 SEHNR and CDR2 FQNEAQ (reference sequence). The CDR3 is CASSPLAGGPYEQYF. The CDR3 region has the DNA TGTGCCAGCAGCCCACTAGCGGGAGGGCCTTACGAGCAGTACTTC.

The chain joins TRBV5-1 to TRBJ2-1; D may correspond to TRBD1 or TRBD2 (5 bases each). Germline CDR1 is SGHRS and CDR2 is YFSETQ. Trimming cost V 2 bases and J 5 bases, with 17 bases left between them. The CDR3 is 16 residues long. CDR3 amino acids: CASSFAGTLGDNEQFF. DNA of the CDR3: TGCGCCAGCAGCTTCGCCGGGACCCTGGGGGACAATGAGCAGTTCTTC.

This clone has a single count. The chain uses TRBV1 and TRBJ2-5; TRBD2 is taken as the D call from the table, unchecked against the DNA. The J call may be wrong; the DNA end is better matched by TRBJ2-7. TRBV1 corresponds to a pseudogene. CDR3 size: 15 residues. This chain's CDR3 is CTSSRRGGVAYEQYF. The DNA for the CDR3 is TGCACCAGCAGCCGTCGCGGGGGGGTAGCCTACGAGCAGTACTTC.

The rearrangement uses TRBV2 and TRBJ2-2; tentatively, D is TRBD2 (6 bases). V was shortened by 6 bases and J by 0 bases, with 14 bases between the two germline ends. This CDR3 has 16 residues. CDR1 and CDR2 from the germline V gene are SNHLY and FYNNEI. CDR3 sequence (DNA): TGTGCCAGCAGCCGAGCTAGCGCCTCGAACACCGGGGAGCTGTTTTTT. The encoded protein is CASSRASASNTGELFF.

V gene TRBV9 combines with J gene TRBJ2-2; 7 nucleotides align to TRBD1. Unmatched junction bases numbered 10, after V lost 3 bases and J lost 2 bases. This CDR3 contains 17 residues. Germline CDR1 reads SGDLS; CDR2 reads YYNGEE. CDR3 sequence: CASSAAWGTANTGELFF. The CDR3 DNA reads TGTGCCAGCAGCGCCGCCTGGGGGACAGCTAACACCGGGGAGCTGTTTTTT.